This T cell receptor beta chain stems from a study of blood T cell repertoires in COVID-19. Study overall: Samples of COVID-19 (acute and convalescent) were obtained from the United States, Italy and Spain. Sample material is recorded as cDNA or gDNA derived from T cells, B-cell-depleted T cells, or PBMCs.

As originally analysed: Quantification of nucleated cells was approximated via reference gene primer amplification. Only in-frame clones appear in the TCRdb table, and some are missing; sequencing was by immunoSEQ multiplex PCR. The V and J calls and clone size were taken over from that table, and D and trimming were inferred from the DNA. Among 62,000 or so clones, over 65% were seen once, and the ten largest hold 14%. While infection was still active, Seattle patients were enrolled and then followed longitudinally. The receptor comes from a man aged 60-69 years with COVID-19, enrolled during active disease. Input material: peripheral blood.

In DNA form, the CDR3 reads TGTGCCAGCAGCTTGGGGGCGGGCTCCGGTCAGCCCCAGCATTTT. Translated, it gives CASSLGAGSGQPQHF. The chain couples TRBV5-4 to TRBJ1-5; D gene uncertain. Trimming took off 0 bases at V and 6 bases at J, with 13 bases between the two ends. Germline CDR1 and CDR2: SGHNT and YYREEE (reference sequence). This CDR3 has 15 residues.